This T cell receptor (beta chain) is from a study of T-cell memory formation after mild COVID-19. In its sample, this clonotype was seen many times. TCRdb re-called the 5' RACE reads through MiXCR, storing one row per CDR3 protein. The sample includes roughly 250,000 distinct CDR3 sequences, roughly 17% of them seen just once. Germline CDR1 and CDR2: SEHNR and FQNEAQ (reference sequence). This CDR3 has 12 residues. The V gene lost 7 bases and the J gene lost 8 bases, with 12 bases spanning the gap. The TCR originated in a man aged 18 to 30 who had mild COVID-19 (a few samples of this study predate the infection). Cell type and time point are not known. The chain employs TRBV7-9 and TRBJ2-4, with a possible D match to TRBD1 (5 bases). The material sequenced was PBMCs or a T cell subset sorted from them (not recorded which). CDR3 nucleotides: TGTGCCAGCAAGGGGCAGGGTGACATTCAGTACTTC. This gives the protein CASKGQGDIQYF.